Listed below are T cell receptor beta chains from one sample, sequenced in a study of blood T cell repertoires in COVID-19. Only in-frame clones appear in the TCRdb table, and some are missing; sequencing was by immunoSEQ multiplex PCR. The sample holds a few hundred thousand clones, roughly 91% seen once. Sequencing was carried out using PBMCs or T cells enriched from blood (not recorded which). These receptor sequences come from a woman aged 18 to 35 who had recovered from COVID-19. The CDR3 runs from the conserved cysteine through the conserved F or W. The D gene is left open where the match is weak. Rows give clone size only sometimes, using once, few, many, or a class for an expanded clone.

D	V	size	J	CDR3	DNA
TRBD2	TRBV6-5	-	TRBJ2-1	CASGSGTSGYNEQFF	TGTGCCAGCGGATCCGGGACTAGCGGTTACAATGAGCAGTTCTTC
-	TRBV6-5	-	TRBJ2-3	CSSNREGTDTQYF	TGTTCCTCAAACAGGGAAGGCACAGATACGCAGTATTTT
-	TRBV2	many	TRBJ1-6	CASDRDNSPLHF	TGTGCCAGCGATCGGGATAATTCACCCCTCCACTTT
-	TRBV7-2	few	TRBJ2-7	CASSLYGGLYEQYF	TGTGCCAGCAGCTTATACGGGGGGCTCTACGAGCAGTACTTC
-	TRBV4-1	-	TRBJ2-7	CASSQLTDVPYEQYF	TGCGCCAGCAGCCAACTGACAGATGTTCCCTACGAGCAGTACTTC
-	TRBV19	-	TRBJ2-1	CATTRASPNNEQFF	TGTGCCACAACCCGGGCTAGCCCTAACAATGAGCAGTTCTTC
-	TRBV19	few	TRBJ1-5	CASSIANGIRSNQPQHF	TGTGCCAGTAGTATAGCTAACGGGATACGGAGCAATCAGCCCCAGCATTTT
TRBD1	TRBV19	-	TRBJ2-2	CASNPGQGGTNTGELFF	TGTGCCAGTAACCCCGGACAGGGCGGGACGAACACCGGGGAGCTGTTTTTT
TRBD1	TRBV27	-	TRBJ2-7	CASSRTGSNYEQYF	TGTGCCAGCAGCCGGACAGGGAGTAACTACGAGCAGTACTTC
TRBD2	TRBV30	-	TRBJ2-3	CALSGGATDTQYF	TGTGCCCTTAGCGGGGGGGCGACAGATACGCAGTATTTT
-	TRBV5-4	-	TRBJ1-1	CASSLEWRWAEAFF	TGTGCCAGCAGCTTGGAATGGCGGTGGGCTGAAGCTTTCTTT
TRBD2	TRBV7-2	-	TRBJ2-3	CASSLAIRQAGSDTQYF	TGTGCCAGCAGCTTAGCTATCCGCCAAGCGGGGTCAGATACGCAGTATTTT